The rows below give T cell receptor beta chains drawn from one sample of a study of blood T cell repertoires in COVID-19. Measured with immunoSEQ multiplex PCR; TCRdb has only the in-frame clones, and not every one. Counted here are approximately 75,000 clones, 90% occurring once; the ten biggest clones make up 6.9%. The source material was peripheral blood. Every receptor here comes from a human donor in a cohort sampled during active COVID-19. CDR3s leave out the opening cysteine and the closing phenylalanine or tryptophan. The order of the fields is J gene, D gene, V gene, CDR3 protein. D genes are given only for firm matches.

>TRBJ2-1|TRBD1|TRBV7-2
ASSAQGDEQF
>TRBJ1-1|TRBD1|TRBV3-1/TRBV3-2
ASSQTTGETEAF
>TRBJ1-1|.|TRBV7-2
ASSLQILNTEAF
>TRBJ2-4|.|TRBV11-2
ASSLVVGGGQGDKNIQY
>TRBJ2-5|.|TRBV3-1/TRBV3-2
ASSQDLVRGLPETQY
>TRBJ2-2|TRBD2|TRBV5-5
ASSLKTGGHTGELF
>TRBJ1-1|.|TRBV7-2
ASTEPTVGAF
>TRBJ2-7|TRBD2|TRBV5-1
ASSSGGLAYEQY
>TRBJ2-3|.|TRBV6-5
ASRSGGSSTDTQY
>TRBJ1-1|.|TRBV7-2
ASSLKQGNTEAF
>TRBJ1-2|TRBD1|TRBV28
ASSSADRYYGYT
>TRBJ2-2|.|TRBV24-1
ATSDLTRLF
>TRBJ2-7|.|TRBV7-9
ASSLSDEQY
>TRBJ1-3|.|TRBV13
ASSSRTARAGNTIY
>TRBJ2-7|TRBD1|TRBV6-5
ASSSTTGWAYEQY
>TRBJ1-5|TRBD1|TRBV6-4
ASRTGGRGSNQPQH
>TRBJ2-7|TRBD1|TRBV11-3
ASSSPGQGMNEQY
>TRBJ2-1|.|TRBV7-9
ASSRLGGSTSSYNEQF
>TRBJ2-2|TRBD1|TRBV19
ASSIVGTGASWGNRAGELF
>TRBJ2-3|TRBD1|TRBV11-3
ASSPGQGDTQY
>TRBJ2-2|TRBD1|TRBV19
ASSPRQGLGTGELF
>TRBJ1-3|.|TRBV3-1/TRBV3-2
ASSQDSRWNTIY
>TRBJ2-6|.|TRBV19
ASSHQGSGANVLT
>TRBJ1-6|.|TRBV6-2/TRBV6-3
ASSYLDRGSYNSPLH
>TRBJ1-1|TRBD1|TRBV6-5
ASIKQGALGAF
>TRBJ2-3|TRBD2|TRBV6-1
ASSESTGGVTTDTQY
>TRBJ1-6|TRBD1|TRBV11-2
ASSPDRNSPLH
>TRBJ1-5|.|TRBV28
ASSPQALSNQPQH
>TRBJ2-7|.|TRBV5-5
ASSRGPGADEQY
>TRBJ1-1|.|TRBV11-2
ASSLDAGGMNTEAF
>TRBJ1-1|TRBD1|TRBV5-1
ASSSDRMNTEAF
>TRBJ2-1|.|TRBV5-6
ASSSPVVQWSNEQF
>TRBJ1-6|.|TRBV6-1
ASSDRWQGSSPLH
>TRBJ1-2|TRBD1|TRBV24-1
ATSETGLDGYT
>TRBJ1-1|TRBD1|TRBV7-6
ASSLAGRGTNTEAF
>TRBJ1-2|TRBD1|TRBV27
ASRQGAKGYT
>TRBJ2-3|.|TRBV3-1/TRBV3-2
ASSRKGVGDTQY
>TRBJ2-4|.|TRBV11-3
ASSLSHQGGGIQY
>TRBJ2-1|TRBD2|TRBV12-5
ASGAPTSGVWDEQF
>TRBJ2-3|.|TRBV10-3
AIRDSTDTQY
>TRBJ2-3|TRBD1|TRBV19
ASSISRDRGPADTQY
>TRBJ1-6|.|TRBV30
AWMRGQDSPLH
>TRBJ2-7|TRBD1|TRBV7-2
ASSLGSYRGTYEQY
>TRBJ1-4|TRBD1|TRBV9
ASSEGQGSEKLF
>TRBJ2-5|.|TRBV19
ASSSRRGETQY
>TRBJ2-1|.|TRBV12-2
ASRLAREGGSGEQF
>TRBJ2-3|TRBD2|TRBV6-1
ASSERTGRGTDTQY
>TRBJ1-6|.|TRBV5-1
ASSLEVVEDSPLH